One sample yielded the 20 T cell receptor beta chains listed below, sequenced in a study of cytomegalovirus exposure and HLA in healthy donors. The PCR was carried out with 60 Vbeta primers and 13 Jbeta primers. The data were produced by immunoSEQ multiplex PCR, yet TCRdb's version contains in-frame clones alone and is incomplete. This table holds about 190,000 clones, roughly four fifths found once. The sequencing sample was made of PBMCs. These receptor sequences come from a woman aged 30 to 39 in good health and CMV-seronegative.

The rearrangement joins TRBV4-2 to TRBJ1-2; no clear D gene. Per germline, CDR1 LGHNA and CDR2 YNFKEQ. V lost 4 bases, J lost 4 bases, and 13 bases lay in between. There are 14 residues in the CDR3. The CDR3 here is CASSPGEDGYGYTF. The DNA for the CDR3 is TGTGCCAGCAGCCCCGGGGAAGACGGCTATGGCTACACCTTC.

V usage is TRBV5-8 and J usage is TRBJ2-5, with 8 bases aligning to TRBD2. CDR3 length: 15 amino acids. Germline loops: CDR1 SGHTS, CDR2 YDEGEE. Trimming at V came to 2 bases and at J to 1 base, leaving 4 bases not matched to a gene. CDR3 DNA sequence: TGTGCCAGCAGCTTCTTGCGGGGGGCCCAAGAGACCCAGTACTTC. Translated, it gives CASSFLRGAQETQYF.

CDR3 loop: CASSVGPQGVADTQYF. The CDR3 coding sequence is TGTGCCAGCAGCGTAGGTCCTCAGGGGGTGGCAGATACGCAGTATTTT. The chain carries TRBV9 and TRBJ2-3; TRBD1 aligns across 7 bases. Per the germline V gene, CDR1 is SGDLS and CDR2 is YYNGEE. This CDR3 comprises 16 residues. Trimming at V came to 0 bases and at J to 4 bases, leaving 8 bases not matched to a gene.

This chain joins TRBV5-4 and TRBJ1-1; 8 positions match TRBD1. The CDR3 totals 14 residues. V lost 4 bases to trimming and J lost 4 bases; unmatched junction nucleotides: 6. CDR1 and CDR2 from the germline V gene are SGHNT and YYREEE (reference sequence). This chain's CDR3 is CASSQDREGTEAFF. Written as DNA, the CDR3 is TGTGCCAGCAGCCAGGACAGGGAGGGCACTGAAGCTTTCTTT.

Comment on this clone: Other nucleotide sequences in the sample specify the same CDR3. This chain uses TRBV19 with TRBJ2-1; no definite D call. The V end was cut by 3 bases, the J end by 0 bases, with 9 bases between. The CDR3 sequence is 15 residues long. Germline CDR1 and CDR2: LNHDA and SQIVND (reference sequence). The DNA of the CDR3 is TGTGCCAGTAGTATTGCGCGGAGCTCCTACAATGAGCAGTTCTTC. This codes for CASSIARSSYNEQFF.

The V gene is TRBV6-5, the J gene TRBJ1-2, with D tentatively TRBD1 (6 bases). The V gene lost 2 bases and the J gene lost 0 bases, with 13 bases spanning the gap. Germline CDR1 reads MNHEY; CDR2 reads SVGAGI. The CDR3 has 16 residues. The CDR3 region has the DNA TGTGCCAGCAGTTACGAATCCGGGACAACTAACTATGGCTACACCTTC. Translation: CASSYESGTTNYGYTF.

This clone has more than one count but fewer than ten. The genes are TRBV6-6 and TRBJ1-2; tentatively, D is TRBD1 (5 bases). The CDR3 covers 15 residues. Trimming removed 0 bases at V and 1 base at J, with 9 bases between. CDR1 and CDR2 (germline): MNHNY, SVGAGI (reference sequence). The CDR3 is CASSYSFRDNYGYTF. The CDR3 nucleotides read TGTGCCAGCAGTTACTCGTTCAGGGATAACTATGGCTACACCTTC.

The gene calls are TRBV19 and TRBJ1-1; 8 nucleotides match TRBD1. The CDR3 length is 11 residues. Trimming took 6 bases from V and 6 from J; bases not matched to a gene: 0. Germline assignment: CDR1 LNHDA and CDR2 SQIVND (reference sequence). CDR3 amino acids: CASRTGAEAFF. The DNA of the CDR3 is TGTGCCAGTAGGACAGGGGCTGAAGCTTTCTTT.

The V and J genes are TRBV27 and TRBJ2-4; TRBD2 is a possible D gene (6 bases). The germline CDR1 and CDR2 sequences are MNHEY and SMNVEV (reference sequence). V lost 0 bases and J lost 1, with 13 bases in between. There are 17 residues in the CDR3. The CDR3 DNA follows: TGTGCCAGCAGTTTATCGTGGTGGGGACTGGCCAAAAACATTCAGTACTTC. The encoded protein is CASSLSWWGLAKNIQYF.

This chain uses TRBV6-1 with TRBJ2-3; D is ambiguous. The CDR3 runs 15 residues. Germline loops: CDR1 MNHNS, CDR2 SASEGT. Trimming took 2 bases from V and 5 from J, leaving 14 bases between them. For the CDR3, the DNA is TGTGCCAGCAGTGAAAGCGTTGGAGATGGAGATACGCAGTATTTT. Residues: CASSESVGDGDTQYF.

This clone showed up just once. The V gene is TRBV29-1, the J gene TRBJ1-2; D gene ambiguous. V lost 7 bases and J lost 7, with 16 bases in between. Germline lookup yields CDR1 SQVTM and CDR2 ANQGSEA. This CDR3 comprises 12 residues. CDR3 loop: CSASGGSGGYTF. The CDR3 bases are TGCAGCGCCTCCGGTGGGTCGGGTGGCTACACCTTC.

The chain joins TRBV10-3 to TRBJ2-7; possible D gene TRBD1, 5 bases. This CDR3 is 11 amino acids long. Germline V gives CDR1 ENHRY, CDR2 SYGVKD. V was shortened by 10 bases and J by 2 bases, with 9 bases between the two germline ends. For the CDR3, the DNA is TGTGCCACTAGGGGCACCTACGAGCAGTACTTC. Encoded protein: CATRGTYEQYF.

The V and J genes are TRBV28 and TRBJ2-7; no reliable D call. V lost 0 bases to trimming and J lost 4 bases, with 4 bases between them. The CDR3 is 12 amino acids. Per the germline V gene, CDR1 is MDHEN and CDR2 is SYDVKM. CDR3 region: CASSLWTYEQYF. As DNA, the CDR3 is TGTGCCAGCAGTTTATGGACTTACGAGCAGTACTTC.

J is TRBJ2-5 and V is TRBV2; D not resolved. The J call may be incorrect, as the DNA end agrees better with TRBJ2-7. Germline CDR1 and CDR2: SNHLY and FYNNEI. The CDR3 is 14 amino acids. The DNA of the CDR3 is TGTGCCAGCAGTGTTAGATTGGTAGGCGGCGAGCAGTACTTC. It encodes CASSVRLVGGEQYF.

The J gene is TRBJ2-1, the V gene TRBV4-1; D uncertain. CDR3 length: 12 residues. CDR1 and CDR2 from the germline V gene are MGHRA and YSYEKL. V shed 0 bases and J shed 15 bases, with 12 bases lying between them. In DNA form, the CDR3 reads TGCGCCAGCAGCCAAGATCGCCTTAGCCCGTTCTTC. Translated: CASSQDRLSPFF.

V and J are TRBV11-2 and TRBJ2-1, with 9 positions matching TRBD2. This CDR3 is built from 14 residues. CDR1 and CDR2 (germline): SGHAT, FQNNGV. The V segment lost 3 bases and the J segment 6 bases; nucleotides outside the gene matches: 3. The CDR3 sequence is CASSFGGGGNEQFF. CDR3 nucleotide sequence: TGTGCCAGCAGCTTCGGCGGGGGGGGCAATGAGCAGTTCTTC.

The J gene is TRBJ2-2, the V gene TRBV6-5, with TRBD1 identical over 9 bases. V lost 6 bases to trimming and J lost 7 bases; unmatched junction nucleotides: 9. Germline CDR1 reads MNHEY; CDR2 reads SVGAGI. This CDR3 comprises 15 residues. CDR3: CASSKSTGGVGELFF. For the CDR3, the DNA is TGTGCCAGCAGCAAATCGACAGGGGGGGTCGGGGAGCTGTTTTTT.

CDR3 loop: CASSLTSSDTQYF. Here the CDR3 DNA reads TGCGCCAGCAGCTTGACTAGTTCAGATACGCAGTATTTT. The chain links TRBV5-1 to TRBJ2-3; a possible D gene is TRBD2 (5 bases). The V gene lost 1 base and the J gene lost 4 bases, with 7 bases spanning the gap. The germline V gene has CDR1 SGHRS and CDR2 YFSETQ. The length of the CDR3 is 13 residues.

The rearrangement links TRBV29-1 to TRBJ2-3, with TRBD2 matching over 8 bases. Germline V gives CDR1 SQVTM, CDR2 ANQGSEA. The J segment lost 2 bases and the V segment lost 0 bases, leaving 4 bases of the junction unmatched. CDR3 size: 15 residues. CDR3 amino acids: CSVEESGGSTDTQYF. For the CDR3, the DNA is TGCAGCGTTGAAGAAAGCGGGGGTTCCACAGATACGCAGTATTTT.

This chain links TRBV5-6 with TRBJ1-2; 10 bases fit TRBD1. V lost 1 base to trimming and J lost 5 bases; unmatched junction nucleotides: 11. Germline lookup yields CDR1 SGHDT and CDR2 YYEEEE. This CDR3 has 17 residues. DNA for the CDR3: TGTGCCAGCAGCTTGATCCTGGCCGGGACAGGGGTGTATGGCTACACCTTC. This translates into CASSLILAGTGVYGYTF.